The present entry profiles one T cell receptor beta chain with its context. There is no known antigen for this receptor. Base-call qualities are not available, and no considerably larger clone is one nucleotide away. Based on the germline V gene (reference sequence), the CDR1 and CDR2 sequences are DFQATT and SNEGSKA. V sheds 4 bases and J sheds 5 bases, leaving 14 bases between their ends. Taken from cysteine to phenylalanine, the CDR3 has 13 residues. CDR3 DNA is the only sequence kept; it has 39 bases, read in frame from the first base. The data were obtained in a study of T-cell reconstitution after alpha-beta-depleted transplantation in children (dated by TCRdb to the mid-2010s). At the level of the whole study: Using TCR repertoire profiling, the study followed T-cell immune reconstitution in a quantitative way in children after TCRalphabeta/CD19-depleted allogeneic hematopoietic cell transplantation. Summary of the overall study and its limitations: Hyperexpanded clone frequencies declined over subsequent months; after one year, T-cell counts and TCRbeta diversity were mostly attributed to newly produced T cells. The apparently early alphabetaT-cell count recovery about two months after transplant was reportedly dependent on only several hundred rapidly expanded clones derived from non-depleted graft cells. In some patients, the high TCRbeta diversity seen at day 60 was put down to recipient T cells and intrathymic progenitors that had survived conditioning.

The protocol used for the library was PCR. The sequencer was an Illumina HiSeq 2500. Molecular barcoding was employed in the preparation of TCR libraries, with unique molecular identifiers being used to normalize TCRbeta repertoire quantification. TCRdb reworked the public reads: Q25 trimming with fastp, MiXCR clone assembly, productive beta chains retained. Each CDR3 protein gets just one entry, which takes the most common genes and DNA from the rows behind it. Within this sample are 90,000 to 130,000 distinct CDR3 sequences, with over 9% of them counted one time only. Jointly, the top ten make up less than 45% of the sample. In light of the paper, this sample's treatment or condition label describes: allogeneic hematopoietic cell transplantation with graft depleted of TCRalphabeta T cells and CD19 B cells. TCRalphabeta/CD19-depleted allogeneic hematopoietic cell grafts were given to the transplant recipients, all of whom were children.

Sequences were derived from PBMCs, sampled before TCRalphabeta/CD19-depleted stem cell transplant. The sequence derives from a boy aged 2-15 years with acute lymphoblastic leukemia, due to receive a stem cell transplant. The sequence is built from TRBV20-1 and TRBJ2-5, with no confidently assigned D gene. In nucleotide form, the sequence is TGCAGTGCTACCTCGGAGACCGGGGAGACCCAGTACTTC. Translated, it gives CSATSETGETQYF.